This TCR beta chain stems from a study of blood T cells in healthy people across ages (dated by TCRdb to between 2014 and 2017). Describing the broader study: Template switching captured roughly one uniquely barcoded TCR beta cDNA molecule per two T cells in model experiments. For two donors (one aged 18 to 29 and one aged 80 or older), the study analyzed two additional independent replicas of 1 million unique cDNA reads from the same blood draw. To avoid experimental bias, donors of different ages were randomly spread across the sequencing lanes. Four age groups were formed from the donors: young (average about 16 years), middle-aged (approximately 41), aged (62) and long-lived (about 80). Age-related changes in TCR beta repertoire diversity were measured in the study by deep sequencing normalized with unique cDNA molecular identifiers. Study-wide findings and limitations: Compared with the aged group, more naive CD4+ T cells, fewer expanded clones and increased TCR diversity were shown by the long-lived group, suggesting age selection. As age increased, observed TCR beta diversity per million T cells dropped in a roughly linear way, and a significant reduction was already evident by age 40. Because the CMV infection status of the donors was unknown, age-related changes in expanded clonotypes may potentially have been confounded. Bulk unsorted PBMC profiling prevented conclusive comparison of naive and antigen-experienced compartments. Estimates of total diversity based on one million sequenced T cells were regarded as lower bounds and as underestimates. Observed TCR beta diversity correlated strongly with the percentage of naive T cells measured by flow cytometry.

Ten or more counts support this clonotype. Its cognate antigen has yet to be identified. No qualities accompany the bases; no much larger clone lies one base away. According to the germline V gene, CDR1 reads SGHTA and CDR2 reads FQGNSA. The junction carries 4 bases between V and J, which are trimmed by 1 base and 1 base respectively. The CDR3 runs 13 amino acids, cysteine and phenylalanine included. The kept DNA is CDR3 alone, 39 bases in frame from the first base. The donors were about 40 Caucasian individuals from Russia, aged 6 to 90 years, who were systemically healthy. Roughly 10 milliliters of peripheral blood were collected from each donor into EDTA-treated Vacutainer tubes. Ficoll-Paque density-gradient centrifugation was used to isolate PBMCs, with at least 6.5 million per sample. Trizol reagent was used to extract total RNA from PBMCs, with at least 5 micrograms per sample. For every donor, flow cytometry on a PBMC aliquot measured the percentage of naive CD45RAhigh/CD27high T cells.

The receptor library was made with 5' RACE. The run used an Illumina HiSeq 2500. The second PCR ran for about 7 to 11 cycles and used a J-beta primer mix along with a sample-barcoded 5' primer. Each TCR beta cDNA molecule received a unique molecular identifier from a template-switch 5' adaptor carrying 12 random nucleotides. Each sample yielded at least 2.5 million CDR3-containing paired-end reads. All of the RNA was converted into first-strand cDNA using the Mint cDNA synthesis kit, with a TRBC-specific oligonucleotide serving as the primer. Following uracil-DNA glycosylase treatment, all cDNA underwent a first 18-cycle PCR with the universal primers M1SS and BC2_uni_R. Processing in the source paper ran as follows. Normalization of each sample was performed by random selection of 1 million high-quality reads, each carrying a distinct molecular identifier. Instead of being binned into consensus sequences, reads that shared molecular identifiers were thrown out. MiTCR, with a Q25 quality threshold and the strictest error-elimination algorithm, was used for CDR3 identification, clonotype clustering and error correction. A nonparametric unseen species model using Euler transformation provided a lower-bound estimate of total TCR beta diversity. The public reads were reanalyzed by TCRdb: fastp trimming at Q25, MiXCR alignment, in-frame beta chains only. Here each entry gathers all rows of one CDR3 protein and keeps the most common genes and DNA. These V and J calls derive from TCRdb rather than the authors' analysis. For this sample the table gives 650,000 to 700,000 distinct CDR3 sequences, of which around 52% were detected only once. The ten largest clones capture roughly 13% of the sample.

The receptor's source is a woman over 75 in good health. The receptor chain draws on TRBV7-2 and TRBJ2-5; no D segment can be confidently identified. Sequencing used blood. The CDR3 region has the sequence CASSLGFQETQYF. DNA sequence: TGTGCCAGCAGCTTAGGATTCCAAGAGACCCAGTACTTC. The CDR3, completed at both ends by the reference TRBV7-2 and TRBJ2-5 genes, gives the full variable domain GAGVSQSPSNKVTEKGKDVELRCDPISGHTALYWYRQSLGQGLEFLIYFQGNSAPDKSGLPSDRFSAERTGGSVSTLTIQRTQQEDSAVYLCASSLGFQETQYFGPGTRLLVL.